Included here is one T cell receptor beta chain sequence, with context. This may come from a read error, since a much larger clone is one base off. This sample was taken from a study of kidney transplant recipient with SARS-CoV-2 infection. TCRdb recomputed calls from the reads with MiXCR, one row per CDR3 protein. Here the sample spans under 250,000 distinct CDR3 sequences, 29% being singletons. This TCR came from a male patient between 25 and 40 years old who had COVID-19 and was a kidney transplant recipient. Some T cells may be supplied by the graft donor. The sample in question was a blood sample, obtained at baseline and on day 111 from a kidney transplant recipient.

CDR3 sequence: CAISGSGGAVTDTQYF. The CDR3 nucleotides read TGTGCCATCAGTGGGTCAGGAGGGGCAGTAACAGATACGCAGTATTTT. The chain is built from TRBV10-3 and TRBJ2-3, with D perhaps TRBD2 (6 bases). The V gene's germline CDR1 is ENHRY and CDR2 SYGVKD. There are 16 residues in the CDR3. V lost 4 bases and J lost 3, with 17 bases in between.